The entry below describes one T cell receptor beta chain. Documented treatment: 15 to 20 received Ad26.COV2.S at low or high dose, single or two shots; 5 received placebo; per-sample allocation not given. Sampling occurred on day 63 after the first vaccine or placebo injection. Trimming removed 2 bases from V and 4 bases from J; junction bases left unmatched: 19. The CDR3 totals 19 residues. Germline CDR1 KGHSH, CDR2 LQKENI. The data derive from a study of Ad26.COV2.S vaccination and SARS-CoV-2 variants. Assay: immunoSEQ multiplex PCR; the TCRdb copy retains only in-frame clones and omits some. The data hold about 470,000 clones, with roughly 87% observed a single time.

The chain couples TRBV18 to TRBJ2-7; TRBD2 agrees at 8 bases. This receptor was identified in a person aged 18-65 years who received the Ad26.COV2.S COVID-19 vaccine or a placebo. Material: peripheral blood, obtained in a trial of Ad26.COV2.S vaccine versus placebo. The DNA of the CDR3 is TGTGCCAGCTCACCAGCGGGGGCAGTTTCGGCGGGAGGAGGGTACGAGCAGTACTTC. This codes for CASSPAGAVSAGGGYEQYF. The whole variable domain, filled in from reference TRBV18 and TRBJ2-7, reads NAGVMQNPRHLVRRRGQEARLRCSPMKGHSHVYWYRQLPEEGLKFMVYLQKENIIDESGMPKERFSAEFPKEGPSILRIQQVVRGDSAAYFCASSPAGAVSAGGGYEQYFGPGTRLTVT.